This entry features one T cell receptor (beta chain) sequence. Its matching antigen is unknown. This specimen belongs to a study of cytomegalovirus exposure and HLA in healthy donors. Study-wide findings and caveats: Later on, an analysis tied approximately 17,000 TCR beta sequences to HLA alleles at 0.05 false discovery rate. In vitro work confirmed that three CMV-associated chains recognize CMV antigens.

CDR1 is SGHVS, CDR2 FQNEAQ, per germline. Trimming cost V 5 bases and J 4 bases; bases outside gene matches: 5. The CDR3 spans 15 residues. The study ran its PCR with 60 Vbeta and 13 Jbeta primers. Only in-frame clones appear in the TCRdb table, and some are missing; sequencing was by immunoSEQ multiplex PCR. The sample records 95,000 to 150,000 clones, just over 65% being singletons. All donors participated as healthy donors of bone marrow. V and J are TRBV7-8 and TRBJ2-2; 9 bases are shared with TRBD1. The receptor was isolated from a man younger than 35 in good health and CMV-seronegative. The sequenced material came from PBMCs. Written as DNA, the CDR3 is TGTGCCAGCAGCCAAGGGACAGGGACCACCGGGGAGCTGTTTTTT. This sequence encodes CASSQGTGTTGELFF. Full variable domain (outside the CDR3, taken from reference TRBV7-8 and TRBJ2-2): GAGVSQSPRYKVAKRGQDVALRCDPISGHVSLFWYQQALGQGPEFLTYFQNEAQLDKSGLPSDRFFAERPEGSVSTLKIQRTQQEDSAVYLCASSQGTGTTGELFFGEGSRLTVL.